This passage covers 21 T cell receptor beta chains from one sample sequenced in a study of blood T cells in healthy people across ages. PCR was performed a second time for roughly 7 to 11 cycles using a sample-barcoded 5' primer and a J-beta primer mix. Each CDR3 protein gets one entry after TCRdb re-called the 5' RACE reads with MiXCR. Of about 680,000 distinct CDR3 sequences in the sample, approximately 50% were seen once. The specimen was blood. These receptors were obtained from a woman aged 60-70 years in good health.

This clonotype was detected only a few times. The J gene is TRBJ2-1, the V gene TRBV12-3 or TRBV12-4; the match to TRBD1 covers 7 bases. The CDR3 has 15 residues. Germline trimming cut 5 bases from V and 1 base from J; bases unmatched to any gene: 5. The CDR3 sequence: CASSRQGESYNEQFF. The CDR3 DNA is TGTGCCAGCAGTCGACAGGGAGAGTCCTACAATGAGCAGTTCTTC.

This clonotype has just a few counts. V gene TRBV20-1 combines with J gene TRBJ2-7; 10 bases are a match to TRBD2. This CDR3 has 15 residues. After removal of 5 bases from V and 5 bases from J, the junction contained 12 bases not matched to a gene. Germline loops: CDR1 DFQATT, CDR2 SNEGSKA (reference sequence). CDR3 bases: TGCAGTGCTGAACCTATAGCGGGAGGTGCTCACGAGCAGTACTTC. It encodes CSAEPIAGGAHEQYF.

CDR3 sequence reads: CASSLVWTGGDNEQFF. The CDR3 DNA follows: TGTGCCAGCAGCTTAGTATGGACAGGGGGTGACAATGAGCAGTTCTTC. The V and J genes are TRBV11-2 and TRBJ2-1, with 10 bases lining up with TRBD1. V lost 1 base, J lost 5 bases, and 5 bases stayed unmatched. The CDR3 has 16 amino acids. Looked up from germline, CDR1 is SGHAT and CDR2 is FQNNGV. Looking up the rest from reference TRBV11-2 and TRBJ2-1 gives the full variable domain: EAGVAQSPRYKIIEKRQSVAFWCNPISGHATLYWYQQILGQGPKLLIQFQNNGVVDDSQLPKDRFSAERLKGVDSTLKIQPAKLEDSAVYLCASSLVWTGGDNEQFFGPGTRLTVL.

The chain combines TRBV10-3 with TRBJ1-2; maybe TRBD1 (5 bases). The germline V gene has CDR1 ENHRY and CDR2 SYGVKD. The CDR3 contains 15 residues. Trimming left V 3 bases short and J 0 bases short, with 11 bases between. The CDR3, as DNA: TGTGCCATCAGTGATAGGACAACAACTAACTATGGCTACACCTTC. This gives the protein CAISDRTTTNYGYTF.

J is TRBJ1-5 and V is TRBV5-1, with a weak D call TRBD1 (5 bases). V gave up 0 bases and J gave up 6 bases, with 10 bases separating them. The CDR3 loop spans 14 amino acids. The germline V gene has CDR1 SGHRS and CDR2 YFSETQ. DNA of the CDR3: TGCGCCAGCAGCTTGGCCGGAGGGGCTCAGCCCCAGCATTTT. Its protein is CASSLAGGAQPQHF.

The chain uses TRBV6-6 and TRBJ1-2; D is ambiguous. There are 13 residues in the CDR3. The V end lost 5 bases, the J end lost 7 bases, and 14 bases lay between the germline ends. CDR1 and CDR2 from the germline V gene are MNHNY and SVGAGI (reference sequence). The CDR3 coding sequence is TGTGCCAGCAGTGGGCGGTCCTATTCTGGCTACACCTTC. It is translated as CASSGRSYSGYTF.

This chain connects TRBV7-9 to TRBJ2-1, with TRBD2 identical over 12 bases. Losses at the gene ends were 5 bases for V and 3 bases for J; bases not matched to a gene: 5. There are 16 residues in the CDR3. Germline CDR1 and CDR2: SEHNR and FQNEAQ (reference sequence). For the CDR3, the DNA is TGTGCCAGCAGCCCACGACTAGCGGGAGACTACAATGAGCAGTTCTTC. As protein: CASSPRLAGDYNEQFF.

This chain connects TRBV10-3 to TRBJ2-5, with D possibly called TRBD1 or TRBD2 (5 bases each). The ends were cut back, 4 bases at V and 11 bases at J, with 17 bases in the middle. CDR3 length: 13 amino acids. CDR1 ENHRY and CDR2 SYGVKD come from the germline V gene. CDR3 nucleotides: TGTGCCATCAGTGCCCCCGGGACCCCATGGCAGTACTTC. Its protein product is CAISAPGTPWQYF.

This clonotype was detected only once. This rearrangement joins TRBV6-2 or TRBV6-3 to TRBJ2-5; TRBD2 matches 12 bases. The DNA end is more similar to TRBJ2-7, so the J call may be wrong. The germline V gene has CDR1 MNHEY and CDR2 SVGEGT. The CDR3 is 16 amino acids. The CDR3 nucleotides read TGTGCCAGCAGTTCTTGGACTAGCGGGAACCCCTACGAGCAGTACTTC. It yields the protein CASSSWTSGNPYEQYF.

V gene TRBV14 combines with J gene TRBJ2-5; D perhaps matches TRBD2 (6 bases). The assigned J gene may be wrong: the sequence end matches TRBJ2-7 better. Per the germline V gene, CDR1 is SGHDN and CDR2 is FVKESK. This CDR3 contains 13 residues. As DNA, the CDR3 is TGTGCCAGCAGCCGATATAGCGGCTACGAGCAGTACTTC. Translating gives CASSRYSGYEQYF.

The rearrangement uses TRBV9 and TRBJ2-1; 7 bases map to TRBD1. Germline V gives CDR1 SGDLS, CDR2 YYNGEE. Trimming at V came to 3 bases and at J to 7 bases, leaving 19 bases not matched to a gene. The CDR3 length is 18 residues. In nucleotides, the CDR3 is TGTGCCAGCAGCGCCCAGACTTTCACAGGGGCATCGGGGAATGAGCAGTTCTTC. It translates to CASSAQTFTGASGNEQFF. The complete variable domain, with remaining parts taken from reference TRBV9 and TRBJ2-1, reads DSGVTQTPKHLITATGQRVTLRCSPRSGDLSVYWYQQSLDQGLQFLIQYYNGEERAKGNILERFSAQQFPDLHSELNLSSLELGDSALYFCASSAQTFTGASGNEQFFGPGTRLTVL.

The chain combines TRBV25-1 with TRBJ1-1, with TRBD1 as a possible D gene (5 bases). Deletions cut 2 bases from V and 0 bases from J, with 10 bases between. The CDR3 runs 15 residues. Germline CDR1 and CDR2: MGHDK and SYGVNS. The CDR3 loop reads CASSELDRMNTEAFF. The CDR3 nucleotides are TGTGCCAGCAGTGAACTCGACAGAATGAACACTGAAGCTTTCTTT.

This clonotype has just a few counts. Here the CDR3 DNA reads TGTGCCAGCAGTGGAGGAGGAACCTACGAGCAGTACTTC. Its translation is CASSGGGTYEQYF. The chain couples TRBV28 to TRBJ2-7; D may be TRBD2 (5 bases). Germline V gene data show CDR1 as MDHEN and CDR2 as SYDVKM. Trimming pared 5 bases from V and 2 bases from J, leaving 10 bases between. This CDR3 is 13 amino acids long.

The gene calls are TRBV28 and TRBJ2-5; D gene ambiguous. The germline gives CDR1 MDHEN, CDR2 SYDVKM. The CDR3 has 12 amino acids. Trimming removed 4 bases from V and 7 bases from J, with 10 bases in between. The CDR3 sequence: CASSSALGTQYF. The CDR3 bases are TGTGCCAGCAGTTCGGCCCTAGGGACCCAGTACTTC.

The rearrangement uses TRBV20-1 and TRBJ2-3; TRBD1 agrees at 7 bases. With 3 bases clipped from V and 2 bases from J, the junction kept 5 bases outside the gene matches. The germline gives CDR1 DFQATT, CDR2 SNEGSKA (reference sequence). The CDR3 runs 14 residues. CDR3 sequence: CSARRQGNTDTQYF. The CDR3 DNA reads as TGCAGTGCTAGGCGACAGGGAAACACAGATACGCAGTATTTT.

The chain recombines TRBV7-9 with TRBJ1-2; the match to TRBD1 covers 7 bases. The germline V gene has CDR1 SEHNR and CDR2 FQNEAQ (reference sequence). Losses at the gene ends were 3 bases for V and 8 bases for J; bases not matched to a gene: 9. This CDR3 spans 14 amino acids. The CDR3 protein is CASSFGGGAPGYTF. In nucleotides, the CDR3 is TGTGCCAGCAGCTTTGGAGGGGGCGCCCCAGGCTACACCTTC.

This clonotype was counted a single time. The rearrangement links TRBV27 to TRBJ1-2; the D is unclear. CDR3 length: 15 residues. Germline V gene sequence: CDR1 MNHEY, CDR2 SMNVEV (reference sequence). V was trimmed by 5 bases and J by 2 bases, leaving 15 bases between them. CDR3 coding DNA: TGTGCCAGCAGTCCGTTCGGACGGGAAAACTATGGCTACACCTTC. This sequence encodes CASSPFGRENYGYTF.

V is TRBV5-1 and J is TRBJ1-1; TRBD1 might be the D (6 bases). Germline CDR1 is SGHRS and CDR2 is YFSETQ. Trimming left V 1 base short and J 1 base short, with 8 bases between. The CDR3 loop spans 14 amino acids. The CDR3 spells CASSLLTGNTEAFF. DNA of the CDR3: TGCGCCAGCAGCTTGCTGACAGGGAACACTGAAGCTTTCTTT.

The rearrangement joins TRBV10-3 to TRBJ1-1; 10 positions match TRBD1. The CDR3 is made up of 15 amino acids. V gave up 5 bases and J gave up 2 bases; unmatched junction bases: 5. In germline, CDR1 is ENHRY, CDR2 SYGVKD. CDR3 amino acids: CAISSRQGANTEAFF. In nucleotides, the CDR3 is TGTGCCATCAGTAGCAGACAGGGGGCCAACACTGAAGCTTTCTTT.

Here the CDR3 reads CASSVDGGSNEQFF. DNA for the CDR3: TGTGCCAGCAGCGTAGATGGAGGGAGCAATGAGCAGTTCTTC. The V and J genes are TRBV9 and TRBJ2-1; D possibly corresponds to TRBD2 (6 bases). The CDR3 runs to 14 residues. The V gene lost 0 bases and the J gene lost 6 bases, with 10 bases spanning the gap. From germline, CDR1 is SGDLS and CDR2 YYNGEE. The full variable domain, rest sourced from reference TRBV9 and TRBJ2-1, is DSGVTQTPKHLITATGQRVTLRCSPRSGDLSVYWYQQSLDQGLQFLIQYYNGEERAKGNILERFSAQQFPDLHSELNLSSLELGDSALYFCASSVDGGSNEQFFGPGTRLTVL.

The gene calls are TRBV20-1 and TRBJ2-7; D is unresolved. The CDR3 is made up of 15 amino acids. Germline CDR1 reads DFQATT; CDR2 reads SNEGSKA (reference sequence). Trimming stripped 3 bases from V and 2 bases from J, with 17 bases between. The CDR3 here is CSASRPNGNAYEQYF. The CDR3 DNA reads as TGCAGTGCTAGCCGGCCCAACGGTAATGCCTACGAGCAGTACTTC.